The 8 T cell receptor beta chains listed next were all sequenced from one sample in a study of blood T cell repertoires in COVID-19. The repertoire was sequenced with immunoSEQ multiplex PCR; TCRdb's copy has only in-frame clones and lacks some. The data contain under 300,000 clones, approximately 91% of them singletons. The sample was PBMCs or T cells enriched from blood (not recorded which). These TCRs come from a woman between 40 and 50 years old who had recovered from COVID-19.

The chain carries TRBV19 and TRBJ1-5; the match to TRBD1 covers 11 bases. The CDR3 sequence is 15 residues long. Unmatched junction bases numbered 3, after V lost 5 bases and J lost 3 bases. Germline CDR1 LNHDA, CDR2 SQIVND (reference sequence). The DNA of the CDR3 is TGTGCCAGTAGTCGGGACAGGGGGGACAATCAGCCCCAGCATTTT. Translation: CASSRDRGDNQPQHF.

This chain uses TRBV6-2 or TRBV6-3 with TRBJ2-3; D is perhaps TRBD2 (6 bases). Trimming shortened V by 5 bases and J by 1 base, and 10 bases separated the two germline ends. In germline, CDR1 is MNHEY, CDR2 SVGEGT. This CDR3 is built from 14 residues. The CDR3 DNA reads as TGTGCCAGCAGTCATCCTAGCGGCACAGATACGCAGTATTTT. Translated, it gives CASSHPSGTDTQYF.

CDR3 sequence reads: CASSPRTGGEPQHF. CDR3 DNA: TGTGCCAGCAGTCCAAGGACAGGGGGTGAGCCCCAGCATTTT. The V gene is TRBV6-5, the J gene TRBJ1-5, with 10 positions matching TRBD1. V shed 5 bases and J 8 bases; nucleotides not matched to a gene: 6. The CDR3 is made up of 14 amino acids. Germline-derived CDR1 and CDR2 are MNHEY and SVGAGI.

The chain uses TRBV11-2 and TRBJ2-7, with a weak D call TRBD1 (7 bases). The CDR3 covers 12 residues. Per the germline V gene, CDR1 is SGHAT and CDR2 is FQNNGV. V was pared by 5 bases and J by 9 bases, with 14 bases between. CDR3 nucleotides: TGTGCCAGCAGCCAAAACAGGGGAGGGCAGTACTTC. Translating it yields CASSQNRGGQYF.

The chain employs TRBV2 and TRBJ2-2; no clear D gene. CDR1 SNHLY and CDR2 FYNNEI come from the germline V gene. The V gene lost 8 bases and the J gene lost 0 bases, with 13 bases spanning the gap. This CDR3 comprises 15 residues. The CDR3 nucleotides read TGTGCCAGCCGGTACGGAGACTCGAACACCGGGGAGCTGTTTTTT. Protein product: CASRYGDSNTGELFF. The whole variable domain, filled in from reference TRBV2 and TRBJ2-2, reads EPEVTQTPSHQVTQMGQEVILRCVPISNHLYFYWYRQILGQKVEFLVSFYNNEISEKSEIFDDQFSVERPDGSNFTLKIRSTKLEDSAMYFCASRYGDSNTGELFFGEGSRLTVL.

The V gene is TRBV24-1, the J gene TRBJ2-3, with TRBD1 identical over 7 bases. Trimming at V came to 4 bases and at J to 4 bases, leaving 7 bases not matched to a gene. This CDR3 is built from 15 residues. The germline CDR1 and CDR2 sequences are KGHDR and SFDVKD. The CDR3 nucleotides are TGTGCCACCAGTGACCCCGGGACAGCTTCAGATACGCAGTATTTT. It encodes CATSDPGTASDTQYF.

The J gene is TRBJ1-5, the V gene TRBV21-1; the table's D call TRBD1 went unverified against the DNA. TRBV21-1 is given as a pseudogene. This CDR3 contains 16 residues. CDR3 loop: CASSRDRSGSNQPQHF. The CDR3 bases are TGTGCCAGCAGCAGAGACAGGTCGGGTAGCAATCAGCCCCAGCATTTT.

The gene calls are TRBV5-6 and TRBJ2-1; D perhaps matches TRBD2 (5 bases). With 0 bases removed from V and 6 bases from J, the gap between germline ends came to 16 bases. Germline lookup yields CDR1 SGHDT and CDR2 YYEEEE. The CDR3 has 16 amino acids. The CDR3 DNA reads TGTGCCAGCAGCTTGGCGGCGGGCAACACCGTCAATGAGCAGTTCTTC. It is translated as CASSLAAGNTVNEQFF.